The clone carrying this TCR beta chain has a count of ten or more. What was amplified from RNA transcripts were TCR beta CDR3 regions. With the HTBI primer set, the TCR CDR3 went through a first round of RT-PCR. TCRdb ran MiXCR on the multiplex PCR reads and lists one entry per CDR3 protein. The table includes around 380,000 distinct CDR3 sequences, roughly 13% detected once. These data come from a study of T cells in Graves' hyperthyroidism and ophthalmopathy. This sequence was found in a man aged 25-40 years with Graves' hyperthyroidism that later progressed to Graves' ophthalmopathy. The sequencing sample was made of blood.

The DNA of the CDR3 is TGTGCCAGCAGTCGACAGGGAGCAGAGACCCAGTACTTC. It is translated as CASSRQGAETQYF. The chain links TRBV6-2 or TRBV6-3 to TRBJ2-5; 7 bases match TRBD1. This CDR3 has 13 residues. V was clipped by 5 bases and J by 4 bases; unmatched bases: 4. Germline CDR1 reads MNHEY; CDR2 reads SVGEGT.